This T cell receptor beta chain was identified in a study of identical twins. TCRdb reprocessed the 5' RACE reads via MiXCR and lists one record per CDR3 protein. This repertoire shows 350,000 or so distinct CDR3 sequences, about 12% found once; its top ten account for roughly 7%. This clonotype was detected a few times. The CDR3 runs 10 residues. Germline V CDR1 and CDR2: SNHLY, FYNNEI. V lost 8 bases and J lost 6, with 6 bases in between. This sample also belongs to another study, concerning yellow fever vaccine responses in identical twins.

This sequence joins TRBV2 and TRBJ2-3, with unresolved D. The sample comprised CD8+ T cells sorted from blood. The sequence was collected from a woman aged 18-35 years in good health. CDR3 residues: CASWADTQYF. CDR3 DNA sequence: TGTGCCAGCTGGGCGGATACGCAGTATTTT.